What follows is one TCR beta chain and its context. No antigen is known for it. This entry belongs to a study of cytotoxic CD8 clonotypes in ibrutinib-treated CLL. Study overall: Included were 11 relapsed/refractory and approximately 15 treatment-naive patients, of whom fewer than 18 were IGHV unmutated. Study observations and caveats: Age-matched healthy donor levels were exceeded by baseline clonality, which tracked circulating CD8+ T-cell counts. Clonality was elevated at ibrutinib response and had returned toward baseline at progression.

The germline CDR1 and CDR2 sequences are MGHRA and YSYEKL. The CDR3 is 17 amino acids. V lost 0 bases and J lost 7, with 18 bases in between. The planned depth of sequencing spanned 1 in 200,000 to 1 in 1 million T cells. Method: immunoSEQ multiplex PCR; TCRdb's copy keeps in-frame clones and lacks some. Of about 84,000 clones listed, around 84% are singletons. The J gene is TRBJ1-4, the V gene TRBV4-1; a weak D match, TRBD1 (6 bases). The TCR comes from a human donor with chronic lymphocytic leukemia. The sequences come from PBMCs, collected before ibrutinib treatment. As DNA, the CDR3 is TGCGCCAGCAGCCAAGATCGGGGCACAGGGTTCGGTGAAAAACTGTTTTTT. This sequence encodes CASSQDRGTGFGEKLFF.